This entry concerns a single T cell receptor beta chain. Its target is unknown. The sample comes from a study of STAT5B mutations in CD4+ large granular lymphocyte leukemia. In germline, CDR1 is MNHNY, CDR2 SVGAGI (reference sequence). The CDR3 loop spans 11 amino acids. Trimming removed 5 bases from V and 4 bases from J, with 5 bases in between. The assay was immunoSEQ multiplex PCR, and TCRdb's table has in-frame clones only and misses some. The sample lists under 2,500 clones; around 87% were seen once. General study points: Patient CD4-sorted repertoires looked more clonal than healthy CD4+ repertoires, even without putative leukemic clones. Top patient clones used TRBV06 genes more often: 8/27 versus 2/35 in controls. Main leukemic clonotypes were patient-specific, but approximately 27% appeared at low frequency elsewhere.

The sequence derives from a woman in her 70s with CD4+ T-cell large granular lymphocyte leukemia. The chain combines TRBV6-6 with TRBJ1-1; weak D call: TRBD1 (5 bases). Sequencing was performed on PBMCs. The CDR3 is CASSGGTEAFF. The CDR3 DNA reads TGTGCCAGCAGTGGGGGCACTGAAGCTTTCTTT.